A selection of T cell receptor beta chains follows, all from one sample in a study of tumor-infiltrating lymphocytes in primary liver carcinoma. TCRdb redid the calling of the multiplex PCR reads with MiXCR, one entry per CDR3 protein. This sample has 320,000 or so distinct CDR3 sequences, with 50% to 70% found just once. The specimen sequenced was peripheral blood. The receptors shown here come from a man aged 40-49 years with primary liver carcinoma and hepatitis B virus infection. The conserved cysteine and the conserved F or W are not part of the CDR3 here. Fields, in order: J gene, V gene, CDR3 protein.

TRBJ2-7 TRBV4-3 ASSQDHGAGIDQQY
TRBJ2-1 TRBV29-1 GTLAWGATNEQF
TRBJ1-1 TRBV11-2 ANSLTPDLACCEAF
TRBJ2-1 TRBV30 AGYTAGLARLDEQF
TRBJ2-1 TRBV4-3 ASSQVAGVRVEQF
TRBJ2-7 TRBV28 TSRDWVFPEQY
TRBJ1-1 TRBV11-3 AGSFTGSSTEVF
TRBJ1-2 TRBV12-3/TRBV12-4 ASSLARGKCGYT
TRBJ2-1 TRBV11-3 ASSLGTGGSPYNEQF
TRBJ1-1 TRBV5-1 ASSLKGDTEAF
TRBJ2-7 TRBV11-1 TSSKGTEATYEQY
TRBJ2-5 TRBV4-3 ASSQGEGRELETQH
TRBJ2-6 TRBV30 AWRRGRGMFGANVLT
TRBJ2-7 TRBV11-1 TSSLDSYEQY
TRBJ2-3 TRBV12-5 ASGASGATDTQY
TRBJ1-1 TRBV28 ASSPRAPNTEAF
TRBJ2-1 TRBV28 ASNTGGSGSIMV
TRBJ2-2 TRBV29-1 SDVGAEGVTTGELL
TRBJ2-3 TRBV12-3/TRBV12-4 ASGLSKPGHPAETDTQY
TRBJ2-1 TRBV11-2 ASRPRARGPHEQF
TRBJ2-1 TRBV10-3 AISGERQGSYNEQF
TRBJ2-7 TRBV7-8 DSSLVGSETYEQY
TRBJ2-5 TRBV5-1 ASSLGDRGQEAQY
TRBJ2-1 TRBV4-1 ASSLGLISYNEQF
TRBJ2-7 TRBV4-1 SSSLIPGTSGAYEQY
TRBJ1-1 TRBV6-2/TRBV6-3 ASTGQGSTEAF
TRBJ1-2 TRBV6-5 ASSYSEGNYGYT
TRBJ1-5 TRBV28 ASGGLQVWGQPQH
TRBJ2-3 TRBV5-6 ANSSPRSTDTQY
TRBJ2-7 TRBV6-2/TRBV6-3 VSRKDGTYEQY
TRBJ2-3 TRBV30 AWSLGRINTDTQY
TRBJ2-1 TRBV4-3 ASSQTGEQF
TRBJ2-7 TRBV11-2 ASSRTERYEQY
TRBJ2-6 TRBV18 ASSLTSGGYSGANVLT
TRBJ2-7 TRBV7-9 ASSSSRQGGPDEQY
TRBJ1-5 TRBV12-3/TRBV12-4 ASSFLSGERKQPQH
TRBJ2-1 TRBV29-1 STREANEQF
TRBJ2-5 TRBV29-1 SVARRCGETQY
TRBJ2-4 TRBV12-3/TRBV12-4 ASNPTSGADIQY
TRBJ2-7 TRBV6-1 ASTKTTGAYEQY
TRBJ1-1 TRBV7-9 AGGSGNEAF
TRBJ2-1 TRBV28 ASSTTPHNEQF
TRBJ2-7 TRBV10-3 AFSEVPSLAYEQY
TRBJ2-3 TRBV12-3/TRBV12-4 ASSWDVWGDTQY